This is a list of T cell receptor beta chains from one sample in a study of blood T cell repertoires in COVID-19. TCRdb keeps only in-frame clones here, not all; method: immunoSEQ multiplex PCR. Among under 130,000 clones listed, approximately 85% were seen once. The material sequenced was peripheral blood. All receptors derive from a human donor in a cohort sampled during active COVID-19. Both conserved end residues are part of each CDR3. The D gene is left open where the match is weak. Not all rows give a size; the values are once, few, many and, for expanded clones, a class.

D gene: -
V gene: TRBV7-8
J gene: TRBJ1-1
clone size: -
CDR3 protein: CASSSQGSNTEAFF
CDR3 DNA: TGTGCCAGCAGCTCGCAGGGCTCGAACACTGAAGCTTTCTTT

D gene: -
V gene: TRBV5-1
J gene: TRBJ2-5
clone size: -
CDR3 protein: CASSLGQKQETQYF
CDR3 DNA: TGCGCCAGCAGCTTGGGACAGAAACAAGAGACCCAGTACTTC

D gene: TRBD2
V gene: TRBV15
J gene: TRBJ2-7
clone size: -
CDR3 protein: CATSNRTSSEQYF
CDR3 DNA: TGTGCCACCAGCAACAGGACTAGTTCCGAGCAGTACTTC

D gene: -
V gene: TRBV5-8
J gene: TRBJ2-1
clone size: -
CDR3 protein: CASSPWGGSRNLYNEQFF
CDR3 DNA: TGTGCCAGCAGCCCCTGGGGAGGATCGCGAAATCTCTACAATGAGCAGTTCTTC

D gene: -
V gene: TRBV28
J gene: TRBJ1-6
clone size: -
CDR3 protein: CASSPPGNFFGGTYNSPLHF
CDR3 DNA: TGTGCCAGCAGCCCTCCGGGAAATTTCTTCGGGGGGACCTATAATTCACCCCTCCACTTT

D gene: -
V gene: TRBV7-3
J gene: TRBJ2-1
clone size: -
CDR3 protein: CASSLAGRYNEQFF
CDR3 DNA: TGTGCCAGCAGCTTAGCGGGGCGCTACAATGAGCAGTTCTTC

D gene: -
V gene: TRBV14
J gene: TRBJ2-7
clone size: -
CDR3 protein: CASSPLRGRGDYEQYF
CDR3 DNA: TGTGCCAGCAGCCCCCTTAGGGGGAGGGGGGACTACGAGCAGTACTTC

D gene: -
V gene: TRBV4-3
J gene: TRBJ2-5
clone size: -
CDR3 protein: CASSQNRGGRGETQYF
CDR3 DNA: TGCGCCAGCAGCCAGAATAGGGGGGGTAGGGGAGAGACCCAGTACTTC

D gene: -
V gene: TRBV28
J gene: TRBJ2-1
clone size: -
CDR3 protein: CASSSAYNEQFF
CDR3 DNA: TGTGCCAGCAGTTCCGCCTACAATGAGCAGTTCTTC

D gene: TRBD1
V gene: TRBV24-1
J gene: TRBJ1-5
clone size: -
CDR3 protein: CATSGPMRTGVNQPQHF
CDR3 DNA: TGTGCCACCAGTGGCCCCATGAGGACAGGGGTCAATCAGCCCCAGCATTTT

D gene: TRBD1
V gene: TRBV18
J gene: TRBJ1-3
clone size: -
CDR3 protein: CASSPSRGGQGASGNTIYF
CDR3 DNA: TGTGCCAGCTCACCAAGTCGTGGCGGACAGGGGGCGTCTGGAAACACCATATATTTT

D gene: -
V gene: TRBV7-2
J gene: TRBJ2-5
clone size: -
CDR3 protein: CASSLEAGRETQYF
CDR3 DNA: TGTGCCAGCAGCTTAGAAGCAGGCCGAGAGACCCAGTACTTC

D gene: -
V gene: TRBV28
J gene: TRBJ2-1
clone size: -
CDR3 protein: CASRGRRWEYNEQFF
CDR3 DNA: TGTGCCAGCAGAGGTCGGAGATGGGAGTACAATGAGCAGTTCTTC

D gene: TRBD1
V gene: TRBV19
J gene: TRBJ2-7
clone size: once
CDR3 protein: CASSIARGRGPYEQYF
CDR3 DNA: TGTGCCAGTAGTATTGCCAGGGGGCGCGGGCCCTACGAGCAGTACTTC

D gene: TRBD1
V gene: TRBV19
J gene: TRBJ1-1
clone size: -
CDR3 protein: CASREDRLNTEAFF
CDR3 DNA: TGTGCCAGCCGAGAGGACAGGCTGAACACTGAAGCTTTCTTT